This T cell receptor beta chain was obtained from a study of cytomegalovirus exposure and HLA in healthy donors. Background on the study: The 90 to 150 validation repertoires were produced on the same platform as the roughly 660 repertoires of the first cohort. This was reported in a later analysis.

About this clone itself: Its antigen is not identified.

CDR1 is SGHRS, CDR2 YFSETQ, per germline. V lost 5 bases, J lost 3 bases, and 11 bases lay in between. The CDR3 is made up of 13 amino acids. Study observations and caveats: The study put some 160 TCR beta chains on its list as cytomegalovirus-associated.

Assay used: immunoSEQ multiplex PCR; TCRdb lists only in-frame clones, some missing. The sample yields about 140,000 clones, 70% to 90% seen once. The V and J genes are TRBV5-1 and TRBJ1-1; D is possibly TRBD1 (5 bases). Sequenced: PBMCs. The source of this sequence is a woman under 40 in good health and CMV-seronegative. The CDR3 is CASRSQADTEAFF. CDR3 coding DNA: TGCGCCAGCAGGTCACAGGCGGACACTGAAGCTTTCTTT.